The next 23 T cell receptor beta chains were all read from a single sample in a study of blood T cell repertoires in COVID-19. Profiled with immunoSEQ multiplex PCR; TCRdb holds only in-frame clones, not every one. The table includes roughly 360,000 clones, 70% to 90% detected once. The sample consisted of PBMCs or T cells enriched from blood (not recorded which). Source of these receptors: a woman under 40 with acute COVID-19.

This chain uses TRBV27 with TRBJ1-1; TRBD1 is a possible D gene (5 bases). Trimming removed 6 bases from V and 4 bases from J, with 9 bases in between. CDR1 is MNHEY, CDR2 SMNVEV, per germline (reference sequence). The CDR3 spans 12 residues. The CDR3 DNA reads as TGTGCCAGCAGGCAGGGTGGCACTGAAGCTTTCTTT. This sequence encodes CASRQGGTEAFF.

The V and J genes are TRBV28 and TRBJ2-3; D possibly corresponds to TRBD2 (5 bases). Trimming stripped 4 bases from V and 2 bases from J, with 13 bases between. Germline assignment: CDR1 MDHEN and CDR2 SYDVKM. This CDR3 is built from 15 residues. The DNA for the CDR3 is TGTGCCAGCAGTTCGCCGGGGAAACCCACAGATACGCAGTATTTT. Translating gives CASSSPGKPTDTQYF.

The chain recombines TRBV2 with TRBJ2-2, with TRBD2 identical over 7 bases. Germline V CDR1 and CDR2: SNHLY, FYNNEI. The length of the CDR3 is 16 residues. Germline trimming cut 3 bases from V and 4 bases from J; bases unmatched to any gene: 8. The CDR3 DNA reads TGTGCCAGCAGTGATCGGGGAGGGGAGGTCACCGGGGAGCTGTTTTTT. It is translated as CASSDRGGEVTGELFF.

This sequence joins TRBV3-1 (or the pseudogene TRBV3-2) and TRBJ1-5; 7 bases match TRBD1. Germline V gives CDR1 LGHDT, CDR2 YNNKEL (reference sequence). V shed 0 bases, J shed 4 bases, and the junction held 3 bases outside the gene matches. The CDR3 has 15 residues. CDR3 sequence (DNA): TGTGCCAGCAGCCAAGATGCAGGGGGGAATCAGCCCCAGCATTTT. This encodes CASSQDAGGNQPQHF.

Only a few counts were recorded for this clone. The V call is TRBV5-5, the J call TRBJ1-5; D not certain. The CDR3 spans 13 residues. CDR1 SGHKS and CDR2 YYEKEE come from the germline V gene (reference sequence). V was cut by 0 bases and J by 4 bases, with 5 bases left in between. DNA of the CDR3: TGTGCCAGCAGCTTGGAGCGAAATCAGCCCCAGCATTTT. Amino acid sequence: CASSLERNQPQHF.

J is TRBJ1-1 and V is TRBV5-6, with a possible D match to TRBD1 (5 bases). Germline assignment: CDR1 SGHDT and CDR2 YYEEEE. The V gene lost 4 bases and the J gene lost 7 bases, with 26 bases spanning the gap. The CDR3 sequence is 17 residues long. CDR3 DNA: TGTGCCAGCAGCCTGACAGTTGAGGTGTCCCGGGGGGGTGAAGCTTTCTTT. Its translation: CASSLTVEVSRGGEAFF.

This chain connects TRBV10-3 to TRBJ2-7, with D tentatively TRBD1 (6 bases). This CDR3 region has 14 residues. The germline V gene encodes CDR1 ENHRY and CDR2 SYGVKD. Trimming shortened V by 3 bases and J by 6 bases, and 15 bases separated the two germline ends. The CDR3, as DNA: TGTGCCATCAGTGACAGCAGGGGCCTCGGCGAGCAGTACTTC. Its protein product is CAISDSRGLGEQYF.

The chain is built from TRBV7-9 and TRBJ2-7; 7 positions agree with TRBD2. V was pared by 4 bases and J by 4 bases, with 10 bases of the junction left unmatched. The germline CDR1 and CDR2 sequences are SEHNR and FQNEAQ (reference sequence). This CDR3 region has 15 residues. Written as DNA, the CDR3 is TGTGCCAGCAGCTCCGGGGAGGGGAAGCAATACGAGCAGTACTTC. Encoded protein: CASSSGEGKQYEQYF.

V and J are TRBV5-3 and TRBJ2-1; TRBD1 aligns across 12 bases. TRBV5-3 carries the ORF label, with uncertain function. The V gene end was trimmed by 4 bases and the J gene end by 5 bases; junction bases not matched to a gene: 4. The CDR3 totals 15 residues. CDR3 nucleotides: TGTGCCAGAAGCCCCGGGACAGGGGGCCACAATGAGCAGTTCTTC. It encodes CARSPGTGGHNEQFF.

This clone was picked up one time. The chain joins TRBV19 to TRBJ2-5; D unclear. CDR1 is LNHDA and CDR2 is SQIVND in the germline V gene (reference sequence). The CDR3 covers 13 residues. Deletions cut 4 bases from V and 4 bases from J, with 10 bases between. Here the CDR3 DNA reads TGTGCCAGTAGTAATCAAGCTGGAGAGACCCAGTACTTC. This encodes CASSNQAGETQYF.

The J gene is TRBJ1-5, the V gene TRBV6-5; D possibly corresponds to TRBD1 (5 bases). V was trimmed by 10 bases and J by 4 bases, leaving 14 bases between them. This CDR3 has 13 residues. In germline, CDR1 is MNHEY, CDR2 SVGAGI. This CDR3 reads CATNGGGNQPQHF. The CDR3 DNA is TGTGCCACGAACGGCGGGGGAAATCAGCCCCAGCATTTT.

As to this clone: Other DNA sequences in the same sample also yield this CDR3. The rearrangement joins TRBV6-5 to TRBJ2-1; 10 nucleotides agree with TRBD1. In germline, CDR1 is MNHEY, CDR2 SVGAGI. The CDR3 has 14 residues. The V and J ends lost 6 bases and 4 bases, in that order; junction bases with no gene match: 3. The CDR3 is CASRPGQGYNEQFF. The CDR3 DNA sequence: TGTGCCAGCAGACCGGGACAGGGGTACAATGAGCAGTTCTTC.

The chain recombines TRBV7-7 with TRBJ2-3; 9 positions agree with TRBD2. V dropped 1 base and J dropped 7; count of bases not matched to a gene: 6. The CDR3 is made up of 15 amino acids. CDR1 and CDR2 from the germline V gene are SSHAT and FNYEAQ (reference sequence). CDR3 region: CASSLGSGGTNTQYF. CDR3 nucleotide sequence: TGTGCCAGCAGCTTAGGGAGCGGGGGGACTAATACGCAGTATTTT.

This clone showed up just a few times. This chain links TRBV7-2 with TRBJ2-7; 11 positions match TRBD2. The V gene's germline CDR1 is SGHTA and CDR2 FQGNSA. The CDR3 runs to 17 residues. Trimming took 6 bases from V and 1 from J; bases not matched to a gene: 11. CDR3 sequence: CASSKRPGLAASYEQYF. The CDR3 DNA reads TGTGCCAGCAGTAAACGCCCGGGACTAGCGGCTTCCTACGAGCAGTACTTC.

This rearrangement joins TRBV28 to TRBJ1-2, with D unclear. V was cut by 6 bases and J by 0 bases, with 14 bases left in between. This CDR3 has 15 amino acids. CDR1 and CDR2 from the germline V gene are MDHEN and SYDVKM. CDR3 DNA sequence: TGTGCCAGCAGCGTCGGGCGCGGGACTAACTATGGCTACACCTTC. As protein: CASSVGRGTNYGYTF.

This clone was seen only once. The rearrangement uses TRBV30 and TRBJ2-6; D unresolved. Germline V lookup: CDR1 GTSNPN, CDR2 SVGIG (reference sequence). V lost 4 bases and J 0 bases, leaving 13 bases between the germline ends. This CDR3 region has 16 residues. CDR3 protein: CAWIPVPVSGANVLTF. CDR3 coding DNA: TGTGCCTGGATTCCCGTCCCGGTCTCTGGGGCCAACGTCCTGACTTTC.

The chain couples TRBV12-5 to TRBJ2-3, with 8 bases fitting TRBD2. This CDR3 is 14 amino acids long. J was trimmed by 7 bases and V by 6 bases; bases with no gene match: 9. The germline V gene encodes CDR1 LGHNT and CDR2 FRNRAP. As DNA, the CDR3 is TGTGCTAGTGGCTTAGCGGGGCCGAGGTATACGCAGTATTTT. Translating gives CASGLAGPRYTQYF.

In nucleotides, the CDR3 is TGTGCCAGCAGCGAATCCGGGACTCGGCACAACACCGGGGAGCTGTTTTTT. It is translated as CASSESGTRHNTGELFF. The rearrangement uses TRBV7-8 and TRBJ2-2; D perhaps matches TRBD2 (6 bases). The germline V and J ends were trimmed by 5 bases and 2 bases, with 18 bases remaining between them. Looked up from germline, CDR1 is SGHVS and CDR2 is FQNEAQ. This CDR3 is built from 17 residues.

The rearrangement joins TRBV2 to TRBJ2-7; TRBD1 agrees at 10 bases. The germline V gene encodes CDR1 SNHLY and CDR2 FYNNEI. There are 15 residues in the CDR3. Losses at the gene ends were 7 bases for V and 7 bases for J; bases not matched to a gene: 13. The CDR3 DNA reads TGTGCCAGCACTAGGGGACAGGGGAGTCGGGAGGAGCAGTACTTC. It translates to CASTRGQGSREEQYF.

This sequence joins TRBV19 and TRBJ1-5; D is undetermined. The CDR3 contains 13 residues. Between the trimmed V and J ends, which lost 7 bases and 7 bases, there was a span of 14 bases. Germline CDR1 is LNHDA and CDR2 is SQIVND (reference sequence). The chain's CDR3 is CASTGGGGQPQHF. In nucleotides, the CDR3 is TGTGCCAGTACGGGTGGTGGAGGGCAGCCCCAGCATTTT.

The chain joins TRBV6-5 to TRBJ1-2, with D possibly TRBD1 on 6 matching bases. This CDR3 contains 16 residues. The V gene's germline CDR1 is MNHEY and CDR2 SVGAGI. V was pared by 0 bases and J by 4 bases, with 15 bases between. CDR3 bases: TGTGCCAGCAGTTACTCGGCAGGGGTCATTAGCTATGGCTACACCTTC. Its protein product is CASSYSAGVISYGYTF.

The rearrangement links TRBV18 to TRBJ2-4, with D tentatively TRBD1 (5 bases). Per germline, CDR1 KGHSH and CDR2 LQKENI. V was shortened by 3 bases and J by 8 bases, with 14 bases between the two germline ends. This CDR3 comprises 14 residues. Here the CDR3 reads CASSPPGSLDIQYF. The CDR3 DNA sequence: TGTGCCAGCTCACCCCCAGGGTCACTGGACATTCAGTACTTC.

The J gene is TRBJ2-3, the V gene TRBV5-6; 10 bases map to TRBD2. The CDR3 runs 16 residues. Germline V CDR1 and CDR2: SGHDT, YYEEEE. Trimming at V came to 4 bases and at J to 1 base, leaving 6 bases not matched to a gene. The CDR3 DNA reads as TGTGCCAGCAGCCCCCGGCTAGCGGGGGGCACAGATACGCAGTATTTT. As protein: CASSPRLAGGTDTQYF. Full variable domain (outside the CDR3, taken from reference TRBV5-6 and TRBJ2-3): DAGVTQSPTHLIKTRGQQVTLRCSPKSGHDTVSWYQQALGQGPQFIFQYYEEEERQRGNFPDRFSGHQFPNYSSELNVNALLLGDSALYLCASSPRLAGGTDTQYFGPGTRLTVL.